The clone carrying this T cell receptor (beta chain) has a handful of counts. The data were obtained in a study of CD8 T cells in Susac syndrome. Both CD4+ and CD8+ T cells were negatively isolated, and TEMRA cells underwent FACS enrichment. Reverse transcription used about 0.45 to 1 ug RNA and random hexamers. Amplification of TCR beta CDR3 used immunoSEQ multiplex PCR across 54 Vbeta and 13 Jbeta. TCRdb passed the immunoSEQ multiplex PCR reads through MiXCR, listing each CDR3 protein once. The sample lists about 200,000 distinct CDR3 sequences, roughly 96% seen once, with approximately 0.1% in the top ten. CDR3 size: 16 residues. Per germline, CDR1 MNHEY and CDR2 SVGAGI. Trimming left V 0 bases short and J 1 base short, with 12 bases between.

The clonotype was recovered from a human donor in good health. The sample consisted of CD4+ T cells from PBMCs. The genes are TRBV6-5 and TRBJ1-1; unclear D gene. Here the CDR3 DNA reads TGTGCCAGCAGTTACTCGAGGGTACGGGGGAACACTGAAGCTTTCTTT. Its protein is CASSYSRVRGNTEAFF.